This record covers a single T cell receptor beta chain. Its antigen is as yet unknown. The data originate from a study of cytomegalovirus exposure and HLA in healthy donors. General study findings and limits: In vitro experiments confirmed that a few CMV-associated chains were specific for CMV antigens.

The PCR was carried out with 60 Vbeta primers and 13 Jbeta primers. In the study's own analysis: A later analysis tallied approximately 87 million unique TCR beta chains, around 9.9 million of them shared. The assay was immunoSEQ multiplex PCR, and TCRdb's table has in-frame clones only and misses some. From that table come the V and J calls and clone size; the DNA was used to work out D and trimming. In the table there are about 150,000 clones, 65% to 80% of which are singletons. This CDR3 is 16 amino acids long. The trim removed 8 bases at V and 0 bases at J, leaving 10 bases unmatched. Germline CDR1 reads LNHDA; CDR2 reads SQIVND (reference sequence).

The origin of this receptor is a woman in her thirties or forties in good health and CMV-seronegative. The gene calls are TRBV19 and TRBJ2-1; TRBD1 aligns across 7 bases. The sequenced material came from PBMCs. The CDR3 here is CASGPGQRSSYNEQFF. CDR3 sequence (DNA): TGTGCCAGTGGCCCGGGACAGAGGAGCTCCTACAATGAGCAGTTCTTC. Together with reference TRBV19 and TRBJ2-1, the CDR3 gives the full variable domain: DGGITQSPKYLFRKEGQNVTLSCEQNLNHDAMYWYRQDPGQGLRLIYYSQIVNDFQKGDIAEGYSVSREKKESFPLTVTSAQKNPTAFYLCASGPGQRSSYNEQFFGPGTRLTVL.